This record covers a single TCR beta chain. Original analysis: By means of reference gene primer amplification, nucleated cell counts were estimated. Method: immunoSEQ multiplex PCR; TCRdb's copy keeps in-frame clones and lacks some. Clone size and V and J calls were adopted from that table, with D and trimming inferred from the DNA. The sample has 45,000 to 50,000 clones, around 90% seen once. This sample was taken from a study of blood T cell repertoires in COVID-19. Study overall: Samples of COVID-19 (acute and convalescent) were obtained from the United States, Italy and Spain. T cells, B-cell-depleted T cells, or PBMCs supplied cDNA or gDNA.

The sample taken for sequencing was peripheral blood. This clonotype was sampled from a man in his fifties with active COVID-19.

CDR3 sequence: CASSDSYNSPLHF. CDR3 coding DNA: TGTGCCAGCAGCGATAGCTATAATTCACCCCTCCACTTT. The V gene is TRBV9, the J gene TRBJ1-6; no clear D. CDR3 length equals 13 residues. The germline CDR1 and CDR2 sequences are SGDLS and YYNGEE. V lost 3 bases to trimming and J lost 3 bases, with 4 bases between them.